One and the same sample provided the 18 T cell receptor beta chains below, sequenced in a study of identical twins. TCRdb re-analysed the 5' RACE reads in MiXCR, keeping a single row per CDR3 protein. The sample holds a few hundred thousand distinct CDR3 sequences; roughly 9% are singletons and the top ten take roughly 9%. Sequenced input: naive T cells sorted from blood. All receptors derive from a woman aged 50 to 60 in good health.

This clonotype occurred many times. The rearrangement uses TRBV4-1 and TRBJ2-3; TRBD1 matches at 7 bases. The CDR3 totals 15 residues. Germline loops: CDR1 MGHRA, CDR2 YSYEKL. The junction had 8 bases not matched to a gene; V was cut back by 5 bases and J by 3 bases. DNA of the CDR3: TGCGCCAGCAGCACCGGACAGGCAGGGACAGATACGCAGTATTTT. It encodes CASSTGQAGTDTQYF.

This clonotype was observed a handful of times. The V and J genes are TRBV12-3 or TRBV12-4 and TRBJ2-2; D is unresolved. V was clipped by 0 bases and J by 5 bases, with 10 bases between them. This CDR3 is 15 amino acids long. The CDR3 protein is CASSLARLYTGELFF. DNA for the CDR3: TGTGCCAGCAGTTTAGCGCGCCTATATACCGGGGAGCTGTTTTTT.

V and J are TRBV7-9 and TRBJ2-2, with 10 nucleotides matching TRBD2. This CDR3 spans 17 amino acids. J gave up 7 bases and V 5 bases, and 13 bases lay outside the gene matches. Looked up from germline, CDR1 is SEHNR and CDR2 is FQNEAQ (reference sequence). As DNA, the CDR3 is TGTGCCAGCAGCCCTCGTAGCGGGAGGCGGGCGATCGGGGAGCTGTTTTTT. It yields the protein CASSPRSGRRAIGELFF. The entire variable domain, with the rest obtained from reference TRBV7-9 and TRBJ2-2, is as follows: DTGVSQNPRHKITKRGQNVTFRCDPISEHNRLYWYRQTLGQGPEFLTYFQNEAQLEKSRLLSDRFSAERPKGSFSTLEIQRTEQGDSAMYLCASSPRSGRRAIGELFFGEGSRLTVL.

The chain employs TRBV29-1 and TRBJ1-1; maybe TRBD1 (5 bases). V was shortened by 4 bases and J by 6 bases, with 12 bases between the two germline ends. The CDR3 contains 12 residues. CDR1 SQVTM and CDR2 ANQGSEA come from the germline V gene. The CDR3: CSVGGRVAEAFF. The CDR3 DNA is TGCAGCGTTGGGGGCAGGGTGGCTGAAGCTTTCTTT.

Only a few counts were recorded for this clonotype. CDR3 amino acids: CATSVMGGSTDTQYF. For the CDR3, the DNA is TGTGCCACCAGTGTGATGGGGGGTTCCACAGATACGCAGTATTTT. This chain uses TRBV24-1 with TRBJ2-3; D perhaps matches TRBD2 (6 bases). The CDR3 has 15 amino acids. CDR1 is KGHDR and CDR2 is SFDVKD in the germline V gene. Trimming cost V 5 bases and J 2 bases, with 13 bases left between them.

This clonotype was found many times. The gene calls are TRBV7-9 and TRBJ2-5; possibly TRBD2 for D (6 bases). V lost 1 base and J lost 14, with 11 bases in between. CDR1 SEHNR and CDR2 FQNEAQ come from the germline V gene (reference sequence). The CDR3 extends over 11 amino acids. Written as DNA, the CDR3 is TGTGCCAGCAGCTTAGGGGGACTCCCCTACTTC. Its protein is CASSLGGLPYF.

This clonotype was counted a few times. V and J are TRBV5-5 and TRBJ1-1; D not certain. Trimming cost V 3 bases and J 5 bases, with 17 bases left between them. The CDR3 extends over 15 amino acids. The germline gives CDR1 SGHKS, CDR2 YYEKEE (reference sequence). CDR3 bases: TGTGCCAGCAGCTCCCTAGACGGCAGTCGGACTGAAGCTTTCTTT. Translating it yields CASSSLDGSRTEAFF.

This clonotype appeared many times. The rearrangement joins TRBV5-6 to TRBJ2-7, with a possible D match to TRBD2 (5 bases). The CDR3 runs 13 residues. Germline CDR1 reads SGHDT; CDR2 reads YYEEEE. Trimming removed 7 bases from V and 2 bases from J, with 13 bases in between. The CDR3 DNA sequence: TGTGCCAGCTCCTCCGGGGTTACCTACGAGCAGTACGTC. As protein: CASSSGVTYEQYV.

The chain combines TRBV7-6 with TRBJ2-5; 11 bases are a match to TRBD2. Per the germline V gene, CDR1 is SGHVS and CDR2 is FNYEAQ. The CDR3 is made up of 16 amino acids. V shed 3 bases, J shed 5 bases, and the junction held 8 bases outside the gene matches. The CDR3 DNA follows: TGTGCCAGCAGCTTGAGGGCTACTAGCGGGAGTGAGACCCAGTACTTC. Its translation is CASSLRATSGSETQYF.

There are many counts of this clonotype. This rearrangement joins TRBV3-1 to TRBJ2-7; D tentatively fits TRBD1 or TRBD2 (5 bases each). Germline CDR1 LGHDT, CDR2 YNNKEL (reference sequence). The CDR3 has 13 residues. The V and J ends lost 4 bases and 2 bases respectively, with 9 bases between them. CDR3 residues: CASSPGGPYEQYV. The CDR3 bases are TGTGCCAGCAGCCCTGGGGGACCCTACGAGCAGTACGTC.

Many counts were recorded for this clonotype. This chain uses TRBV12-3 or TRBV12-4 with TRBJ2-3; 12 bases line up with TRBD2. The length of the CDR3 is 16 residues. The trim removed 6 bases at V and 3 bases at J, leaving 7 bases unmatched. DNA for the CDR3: TGTGCCAGCAGAATTGGGACTAGCGGGTTTACAGATACGCAGTATTTT. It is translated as CASRIGTSGFTDTQYF.

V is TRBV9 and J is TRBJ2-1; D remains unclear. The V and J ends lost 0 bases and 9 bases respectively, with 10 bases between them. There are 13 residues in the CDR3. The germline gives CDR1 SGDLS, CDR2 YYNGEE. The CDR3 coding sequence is TGTGCCAGCAGCGTAGAGGCGATTAGTGAGCAGTTCTTC. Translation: CASSVEAISEQFF.

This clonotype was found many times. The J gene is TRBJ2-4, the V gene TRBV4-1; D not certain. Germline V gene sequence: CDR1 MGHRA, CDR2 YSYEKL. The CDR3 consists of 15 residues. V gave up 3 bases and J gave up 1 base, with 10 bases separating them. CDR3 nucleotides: TGCGCCAGCAGCCAGCTTATGTTCGCCAAAAACATTCAGTACTTC. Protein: CASSQLMFAKNIQYF.

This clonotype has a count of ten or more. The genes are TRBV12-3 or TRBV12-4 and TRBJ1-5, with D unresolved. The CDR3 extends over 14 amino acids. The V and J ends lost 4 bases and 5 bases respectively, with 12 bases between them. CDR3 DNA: TGTGCCAGCAGTTCCGACGGTTCCTATCAGCCCCAGCATTTT. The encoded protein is CASSSDGSYQPQHF.

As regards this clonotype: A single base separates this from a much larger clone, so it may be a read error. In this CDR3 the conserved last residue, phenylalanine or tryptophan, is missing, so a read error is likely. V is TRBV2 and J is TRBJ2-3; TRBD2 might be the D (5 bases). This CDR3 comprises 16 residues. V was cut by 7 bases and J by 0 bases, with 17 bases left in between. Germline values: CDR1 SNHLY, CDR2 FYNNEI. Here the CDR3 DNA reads TGTGCCAGCACGGGGAAAAGGCAGGCTAGCACAGATACGCAGTATCTT. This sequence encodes CASTGKRQASTDTQYL.

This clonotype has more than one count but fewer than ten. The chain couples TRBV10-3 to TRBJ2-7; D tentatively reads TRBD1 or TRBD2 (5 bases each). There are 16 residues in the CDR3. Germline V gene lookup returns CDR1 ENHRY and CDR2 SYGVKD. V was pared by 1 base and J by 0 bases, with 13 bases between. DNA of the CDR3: TGTGCCATCAGTGAGTATGAGGGGCTCCCCTCCTACGAGCAGTACGTC. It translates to CAISEYEGLPSYEQYV.

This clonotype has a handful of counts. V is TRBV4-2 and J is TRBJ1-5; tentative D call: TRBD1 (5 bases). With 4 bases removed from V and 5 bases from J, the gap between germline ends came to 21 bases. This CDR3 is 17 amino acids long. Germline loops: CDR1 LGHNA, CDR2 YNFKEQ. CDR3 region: CASSPRFQGRVDQPQHF. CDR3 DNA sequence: TGTGCCAGCAGCCCGCGATTTCAGGGCAGGGTTGATCAGCCCCAGCATTTT.

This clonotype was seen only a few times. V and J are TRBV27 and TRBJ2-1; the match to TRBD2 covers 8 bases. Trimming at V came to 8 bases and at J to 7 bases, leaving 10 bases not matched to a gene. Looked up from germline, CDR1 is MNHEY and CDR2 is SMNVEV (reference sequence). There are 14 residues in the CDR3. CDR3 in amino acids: CASGNSGSLNEQFF. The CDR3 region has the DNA TGTGCCAGCGGGAACAGCGGGAGTTTAAATGAGCAGTTCTTC.